This TCR beta chain appears in the sequencing data of a study of blood T cell repertoires in COVID-19. Study at large: Samples taken during acute and convalescent COVID-19 were collected in the United States, Italy and Spain. Nucleic acid was either cDNA or gDNA, and it came from T cells, B-cell-depleted T cells, or PBMCs.

The Seattle patients, enrolled during active infection, were followed longitudinally. Methods used by the authors: Estimates of nucleated cell counts were drawn from the amplification of reference gene primers. Some clones are missing from TCRdb's copy, which holds only in-frame ones; the method was immunoSEQ multiplex PCR. V, J and clone size are those of that table, while D and trimming were read from the DNA. The sample lists about 230,000 clones, almost 85% seen once, with 4% to 6% in the top ten. The CDR3 contains 12 residues. Germline-derived CDR1 and CDR2 are MNHNY and SVGAGI (reference sequence). The V gene end was trimmed by 5 bases and the J gene end by 5 bases; junction bases not matched to a gene: 2.

What was sequenced was peripheral blood. This chain uses TRBV6-6 with TRBJ1-1, with TRBD1 matching 7 bases. This clonotype originated in a man between 50 and 59 years old with COVID-19, enrolled during active disease. For the CDR3, the DNA is TGTGCCAGCAGTCACAGGGGTACTGAAGCTTTCTTT. It specifies CASSHRGTEAFF.